These T cell receptor beta chains were read from a single sample in a study of blood T cell repertoires in COVID-19. The repertoire was sequenced with immunoSEQ multiplex PCR; TCRdb's copy has only in-frame clones and lacks some. The sample records 360,000 or so clones, approximately 84% being singletons. Sequencing used PBMCs or T cells enriched from blood (not recorded which). Every receptor here comes from a young woman who had recovered from COVID-19. Both conserved end residues are part of each CDR3. The order of the fields is clone size, D gene, V gene, J gene, CDR3 protein, CDR3 DNA. A D gene is named only where the DNA matches it firmly. Expanded clones get a size class; other rows say once, few or many, or leave the size out.

clone size: -; D gene: TRBD2; V gene: TRBV6-5; J gene: TRBJ2-5; CDR3 protein: CASRRLAGRQETQYF; CDR3 DNA: TGTGCCAGCAGACGACTAGCGGGGCGTCAAGAGACCCAGTACTTC
clone size: -; D gene: TRBD1; V gene: TRBV7-6; J gene: TRBJ2-5; CDR3 protein: CASSLRQGESETQYF; CDR3 DNA: TGTGCCAGCAGCTTAAGACAGGGTGAATCTGAGACCCAGTACTTC
clone size: -; D gene: -; V gene: TRBV7-9; J gene: TRBJ2-1; CDR3 protein: CASSQPTRQEQFF; CDR3 DNA: TGTGCCAGCAGCCAACCGACACGGCAGGAGCAGTTCTTC
clone size: once; D gene: TRBD1; V gene: TRBV19; J gene: TRBJ1-2; CDR3 protein: CASSFLGQLHGYTF; CDR3 DNA: TGTGCCAGTAGTTTTTTGGGACAGTTACACGGCTACACCTTC
clone size: -; D gene: -; V gene: TRBV7-2; J gene: TRBJ1-4; CDR3 protein: CASSLVSVEANEKLFF; CDR3 DNA: TGTGCCAGCAGCTTAGTTTCCGTGGAGGCCAATGAAAAACTGTTTTTT
clone size: -; D gene: -; V gene: TRBV18; J gene: TRBJ1-6; CDR3 protein: CASSRSNSPLHF; CDR3 DNA: TGTGCCAGCTCCCGGTCGAATTCACCCCTCCACTTT
clone size: -; D gene: -; V gene: TRBV5-1; J gene: TRBJ1-3; CDR3 protein: CASSLTGGSPGNTIYF; CDR3 DNA: TGCGCCAGCAGCTTGACCGGGGGATCCCCTGGAAACACCATATATTTT
clone size: once; D gene: -; V gene: TRBV15; J gene: TRBJ1-5; CDR3 protein: CATSRSGSNQPQHF; CDR3 DNA: TGTGCCACCAGCAGATCAGGGAGCAATCAGCCCCAGCATTTT
clone size: -; D gene: -; V gene: TRBV2; J gene: TRBJ2-1; CDR3 protein: CASSTYNEQFF; CDR3 DNA: TGTGCCAGCAGTACATACAATGAGCAGTTCTTC
clone size: -; D gene: TRBD1; V gene: TRBV7-9; J gene: TRBJ1-2; CDR3 protein: CASRSEPGGVYGYTF; CDR3 DNA: TGTGCCAGCAGATCTGAACCAGGGGGCGTATACGGCTACACCTTC
clone size: -; D gene: TRBD2; V gene: TRBV5-4; J gene: TRBJ2-5; CDR3 protein: CASSSPGTTTKETQYF; CDR3 DNA: TGTGCCAGCAGCTCCCCCGGGACTACCACAAAAGAGACCCAGTACTTC
clone size: -; D gene: TRBD1; V gene: TRBV5-1; J gene: TRBJ2-2; CDR3 protein: CASRFSVGQANTGELFF; CDR3 DNA: TGCGCCAGCAGGTTTTCGGTGGGACAGGCGAACACCGGGGAGCTGTTTTTT
clone size: -; D gene: -; V gene: TRBV6-1; J gene: TRBJ1-2; CDR3 protein: CASSERFYGYTF; CDR3 DNA: TGTGCCAGCAGTGAACGGTTCTATGGCTACACCTTC
clone size: -; D gene: TRBD2; V gene: TRBV11-3; J gene: TRBJ2-1; CDR3 protein: CASSSGRANEQFF; CDR3 DNA: TGTGCCAGCAGCTCCGGGAGGGCCAATGAGCAGTTCTTC
clone size: -; D gene: -; V gene: TRBV5-1; J gene: TRBJ1-4; CDR3 protein: CASTPGGTNEKLFF; CDR3 DNA: TGCGCCAGCACCCCCGGGGGGACGAATGAAAAACTGTTTTTT
clone size: once; D gene: -; V gene: TRBV5-1; J gene: TRBJ1-3; CDR3 protein: CASSLEPGAGNTIYF; CDR3 DNA: TGCGCCAGCAGCTTGGAGCCCGGGGCTGGAAACACCATATATTTT
clone size: -; D gene: -; V gene: TRBV23-1; J gene: TRBJ2-7; CDR3 protein: CASSHTVRWEQYF; CDR3 DNA: TGCGCCAGCAGTCATACAGTTCGGTGGGAGCAGTACTTC
clone size: -; D gene: TRBD2; V gene: TRBV5-1; J gene: TRBJ2-1; CDR3 protein: CASSLSGTSSNEQFF; CDR3 DNA: TGCGCCAGCAGCCTATCCGGGACTAGTAGTAATGAGCAGTTCTTC
clone size: -; D gene: TRBD1; V gene: TRBV6-5; J gene: TRBJ1-6; CDR3 protein: CASSRRTGVNSPLHF; CDR3 DNA: TGTGCCAGCAGCCGCCGGACAGGGGTAAATTCACCCCTCCACTTT
clone size: -; D gene: -; V gene: TRBV4-1; J gene: TRBJ2-2; CDR3 protein: CASSQGSVGELFF; CDR3 DNA: TGCGCCAGCAGCCAAGGGTCGGTCGGGGAGCTGTTTTTT
clone size: -; D gene: -; V gene: TRBV27; J gene: TRBJ2-7; CDR3 protein: CASRPTPRDEQYF; CDR3 DNA: TGTGCCAGCAGGCCGACACCGAGGGACGAGCAGTACTTC
clone size: -; D gene: -; V gene: TRBV9; J gene: TRBJ2-5; CDR3 protein: CASSRWTAQETQYF; CDR3 DNA: TGTGCCAGCAGCAGATGGACAGCCCAAGAGACCCAGTACTTC